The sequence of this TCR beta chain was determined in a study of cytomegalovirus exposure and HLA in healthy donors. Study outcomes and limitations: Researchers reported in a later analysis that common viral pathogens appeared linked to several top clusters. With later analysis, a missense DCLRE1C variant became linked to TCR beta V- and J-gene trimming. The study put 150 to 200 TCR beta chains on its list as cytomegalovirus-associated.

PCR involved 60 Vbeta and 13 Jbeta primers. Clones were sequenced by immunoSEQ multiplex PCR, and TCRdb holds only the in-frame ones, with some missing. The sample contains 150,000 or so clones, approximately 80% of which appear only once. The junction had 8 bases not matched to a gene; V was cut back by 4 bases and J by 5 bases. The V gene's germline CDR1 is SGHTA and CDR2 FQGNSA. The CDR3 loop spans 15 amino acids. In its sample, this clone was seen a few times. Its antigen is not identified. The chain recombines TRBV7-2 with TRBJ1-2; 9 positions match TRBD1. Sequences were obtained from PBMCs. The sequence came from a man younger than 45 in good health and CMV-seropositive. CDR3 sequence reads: CASSWDRDRVYGYTF. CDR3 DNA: TGTGCCAGCAGCTGGGACCGGGACAGGGTGTATGGCTACACCTTC.